Listed below are T cell receptor beta chains from one sample, sequenced in a study of cytomegalovirus exposure and HLA in healthy donors. The data were produced by immunoSEQ multiplex PCR, yet TCRdb's version contains in-frame clones alone and is incomplete. The repertoire holds around 150,000 clones, with around 80% as singletons. Sequencing was done on a sample of PBMCs. Every receptor here comes from a human donor in good health. The CDR3 runs from the conserved cysteine through the conserved F or W. Each record gives: J gene, V gene, clone size, D gene, CDR3 protein, CDR3 DNA. D genes are given only for firm matches. A clone size is listed for some rows: how often the clone was seen (once, few, many), or a class if it is expanded.

j_call: TRBJ1-2; v_call: TRBV19; clone_size: NA; d_call: TRBD1; cdr3_aa: CASSTLRQGEGYTF; cdr3_nt: TGTGCCAGTAGTACCCTACGACAGGGGGAAGGCTACACCTTC
j_call: TRBJ1-4; v_call: TRBV5-6; clone_size: NA; d_call: NA; cdr3_aa: CASSQDRVTNEKLFF; cdr3_nt: TGTGCCAGCAGCCAAGACAGAGTAACTAATGAAAAACTGTTTTTT
j_call: TRBJ2-3; v_call: TRBV5-4; clone_size: NA; d_call: NA; cdr3_aa: CASSRPGGSADTQYF; cdr3_nt: TGTGCCAGCAGCAGGCCAGGGGGGTCCGCAGATACGCAGTATTTT
j_call: TRBJ1-2; v_call: TRBV4-2; clone_size: NA; d_call: NA; cdr3_aa: CASSQEEQGDGYTF; cdr3_nt: TGTGCCAGCAGCCAAGAGGAACAGGGTGATGGCTACACCTTC
j_call: TRBJ2-3; v_call: TRBV29-1; clone_size: NA; d_call: NA; cdr3_aa: CSVLGGAVFGTDTQYF; cdr3_nt: TGCAGCGTCCTTGGGGGGGCCGTTTTTGGCACAGATACGCAGTATTTT
j_call: TRBJ1-1; v_call: TRBV25-1; clone_size: once; d_call: NA; cdr3_aa: CASRGAPSNTEAFF; cdr3_nt: TGTGCCAGCAGGGGGGCCCCCTCGAACACTGAAGCTTTCTTT
j_call: TRBJ2-5; v_call: TRBV9; clone_size: NA; d_call: TRBD1; cdr3_aa: CASSEKTGGKTQYF; cdr3_nt: TGTGCCAGCAGTGAGAAGACAGGGGGGAAGACCCAGTACTTC
j_call: TRBJ2-1; v_call: TRBV2; clone_size: NA; d_call: TRBD2; cdr3_aa: CASSLTSGGVGAYNEQFF; cdr3_nt: TGTGCCAGCAGCCTGACTAGCGGGGGGGTTGGCGCCTACAATGAGCAGTTCTTC
j_call: TRBJ1-1; v_call: TRBV14; clone_size: few; d_call: NA; cdr3_aa: CASSQVVGRKAFF; cdr3_nt: TGTGCCAGCAGCCAAGTGGTGGGGCGGAAAGCTTTCTTT
j_call: TRBJ2-7; v_call: TRBV5-4; clone_size: NA; d_call: NA; cdr3_aa: CASSFGGSYEQYF; cdr3_nt: TGTGCCAGCAGCTTTGGGGGGTCCTACGAGCAGTACTTC
j_call: TRBJ2-3; v_call: TRBV6-1; clone_size: NA; d_call: NA; cdr3_aa: CASTVGTDTQYF; cdr3_nt: TGTGCCAGCACGGTGGGCACAGATACGCAGTATTTT
j_call: TRBJ2-7; v_call: TRBV10-3; clone_size: NA; d_call: NA; cdr3_aa: CAISETSYEQYF; cdr3_nt: TGTGCCATCAGTGAGACTTCCTACGAGCAGTACTTC
j_call: TRBJ2-5; v_call: TRBV11-2; clone_size: few; d_call: NA; cdr3_aa: CASSLDRGLKTQYF; cdr3_nt: TGTGCCAGCAGCTTAGACCGAGGACTAAAGACCCAGTACTTC
j_call: TRBJ2-1; v_call: TRBV5-1; clone_size: NA; d_call: NA; cdr3_aa: CASSGRATGSEQFF; cdr3_nt: TGCGCCAGCAGCGGACGCGCTACAGGAAGTGAGCAGTTCTTC
j_call: TRBJ1-2; v_call: TRBV7-3; clone_size: NA; d_call: TRBD1; cdr3_aa: CASSDGQGISGYTF; cdr3_nt: TGTGCCAGCAGCGATGGACAGGGTATTTCTGGCTACACCTTC
j_call: TRBJ1-6; v_call: TRBV7-2; clone_size: NA; d_call: NA; cdr3_aa: CASSLQGPNSPLHF; cdr3_nt: TGTGCCAGCAGCTTACAGGGGCCCAATTCACCCCTCCACTTT
j_call: TRBJ1-2; v_call: TRBV10-3; clone_size: NA; d_call: NA; cdr3_aa: CAISDGGSGNYGYTF; cdr3_nt: TGTGCCATCAGTGACGGGGGGTCGGGGAACTATGGCTACACCTTC
j_call: TRBJ2-5; v_call: TRBV4-1; clone_size: NA; d_call: TRBD2; cdr3_aa: CASSPGAGGETQYF; cdr3_nt: TGCGCCAGCAGCCCGGGAGCGGGGGGGGAGACCCAGTACTTC
j_call: TRBJ2-7; v_call: TRBV7-9; clone_size: NA; d_call: NA; cdr3_aa: CASSPDRSRSDREAYEQYF; cdr3_nt: TGTGCCAGCAGCCCCGATAGGTCCCGGAGTGACAGGGAGGCCTACGAGCAGTACTTC
j_call: TRBJ2-1; v_call: TRBV7-8; clone_size: NA; d_call: NA; cdr3_aa: CASSSSGAYGGEQFF; cdr3_nt: TGTGCCAGCAGCTCGTCAGGGGCCTACGGTGGTGAGCAGTTCTTC
j_call: TRBJ1-2; v_call: TRBV7-3; clone_size: NA; d_call: TRBD1; cdr3_aa: CASSLGPIGTVGSEGYTF; cdr3_nt: TGTGCCAGCAGCTTAGGTCCTATTGGGACAGTCGGGTCAGAAGGCTACACCTTC
j_call: TRBJ2-3; v_call: TRBV6-5; clone_size: NA; d_call: NA; cdr3_aa: CASSYGGSSTDTQYF; cdr3_nt: TGTGCCAGCAGTTACGGGGGGTCCTCCACAGATACGCAGTATTTT
j_call: TRBJ2-2; v_call: TRBV7-2; clone_size: few; d_call: NA; cdr3_aa: CASSFGGANTGELFF; cdr3_nt: TGTGCCAGCAGCTTTGGGGGGGCCAACACCGGGGAGCTGTTTTTT
j_call: TRBJ2-2; v_call: TRBV7-9; clone_size: NA; d_call: NA; cdr3_aa: CASSLGPRGGELFF; cdr3_nt: TGTGCCAGCAGCTTAGGGCCGCGGGGCGGGGAGCTGTTTTTT
j_call: TRBJ2-7; v_call: TRBV19; clone_size: NA; d_call: NA; cdr3_aa: CASLSQDFPYEQYF; cdr3_nt: TGTGCCAGCCTATCGCAGGACTTTCCCTACGAGCAGTACTTC
j_call: TRBJ2-3; v_call: TRBV7-2; clone_size: NA; d_call: TRBD2; cdr3_aa: CASSLAFSSGGAPDTQYF; cdr3_nt: TGTGCCAGCAGCTTAGCGTTTAGTAGCGGGGGGGCCCCAGATACGCAGTATTTT
j_call: TRBJ2-1; v_call: TRBV5-1; clone_size: NA; d_call: NA; cdr3_aa: CASSLEPVGPADNEQFF; cdr3_nt: TGCGCCAGCAGCTTAGAACCAGTAGGCCCGGCGGACAATGAGCAGTTCTTC
j_call: TRBJ1-1; v_call: TRBV6-5; clone_size: NA; d_call: TRBD1; cdr3_aa: CASSYGQGLNTEAFF; cdr3_nt: TGTGCCAGCAGTTACGGACAGGGGTTGAACACTGAAGCTTTCTTT
j_call: TRBJ2-2; v_call: TRBV9; clone_size: NA; d_call: NA; cdr3_aa: CASSVGGGAGGELFF; cdr3_nt: TGTGCCAGCAGCGTAGGTGGGGGCGCGGGCGGGGAGCTGTTTTTT
j_call: TRBJ1-3; v_call: TRBV9; clone_size: NA; d_call: TRBD1; cdr3_aa: CASSRPGQAEDTIYF; cdr3_nt: TGTGCCAGCTCACGTCCGGGACAGGCGGAAGACACCATATATTTT
j_call: TRBJ1-3; v_call: TRBV6-5; clone_size: NA; d_call: NA; cdr3_aa: CASSLGGHLGNTIYF; cdr3_nt: TGTGCCAGCAGCCTCGGTGGGCACCTCGGAAACACCATATATTTT
j_call: TRBJ2-7; v_call: TRBV21-1; clone_size: NA; d_call: NA; cdr3_aa: CASNRDRVKNPPLHEQYF; cdr3_nt: TGTGCCAGCAACCGGGACAGGGTTAAAAACCCCCCCCTCCACGAGCAGTACTTC
j_call: TRBJ2-2; v_call: TRBV7-9; clone_size: NA; d_call: TRBD2; cdr3_aa: CASSRLAANTGELFF; cdr3_nt: TGTGCCAGCAGCCGACTAGCGGCGAACACCGGGGAGCTGTTTTTT
j_call: TRBJ2-5; v_call: TRBV5-1; clone_size: NA; d_call: NA; cdr3_aa: CASARQETQYF; cdr3_nt: TGCGCCAGCGCCCGGCAAGAGACCCAGTACTTC
j_call: TRBJ2-5; v_call: TRBV2; clone_size: NA; d_call: NA; cdr3_aa: CASRIPGAETQYF; cdr3_nt: TGTGCCAGCAGAATCCCTGGGGCAGAGACCCAGTACTTC
j_call: TRBJ1-2; v_call: TRBV19; clone_size: once; d_call: NA; cdr3_aa: CASSISVGRWYGYTF; cdr3_nt: TGTGCCAGTAGTATTTCGGTGGGGCGCTGGTATGGCTACACCTTC
j_call: TRBJ1-1; v_call: TRBV6-5; clone_size: NA; d_call: NA; cdr3_aa: CASQQLINTEAFF; cdr3_nt: TGTGCCAGCCAACAGCTTATCAACACTGAAGCTTTCTTT
j_call: TRBJ2-2; v_call: TRBV6-5; clone_size: NA; d_call: TRBD2; cdr3_aa: CASTMAGGTGELFF; cdr3_nt: TGTGCCAGCACCATGGCGGGGGGAACCGGGGAGCTGTTTTTT
j_call: TRBJ2-7; v_call: TRBV6-5; clone_size: NA; d_call: TRBD1; cdr3_aa: CASSWQGANKQYF; cdr3_nt: TGTGCCAGCAGTTGGCAGGGGGCTAATAAGCAGTACTTC
j_call: TRBJ2-3; v_call: TRBV7-2; clone_size: NA; d_call: NA; cdr3_aa: CASSLDPGVLFETQYF; cdr3_nt: TGTGCCAGCAGCTTAGATCCAGGGGTCCTTTTTGAGACGCAGTATTTT
j_call: TRBJ2-5; v_call: TRBV6-6; clone_size: once; d_call: NA; cdr3_aa: CASSYSPGVTQYF; cdr3_nt: TGTGCCAGCAGTTACTCTCCAGGGGTTACCCAGTACTTC
j_call: TRBJ1-1; v_call: TRBV18; clone_size: NA; d_call: NA; cdr3_aa: CASSARDINTEAFF; cdr3_nt: TGTGCCAGCTCAGCTCGGGACATCAACACTGAAGCTTTCTTT
j_call: TRBJ1-6; v_call: TRBV2; clone_size: few; d_call: NA; cdr3_aa: CASRTRDTSYNSPLHF; cdr3_nt: TGTGCCAGCAGGACCCGGGACACTTCCTATAATTCACCCCTCCACTTT
j_call: TRBJ2-7; v_call: TRBV13; clone_size: NA; d_call: TRBD1; cdr3_aa: CASSLSGQGISYEQYF; cdr3_nt: TGTGCCAGCAGCTTATCCGGACAGGGGATCTCCTACGAGCAGTACTTC
j_call: TRBJ1-4; v_call: TRBV7-9; clone_size: NA; d_call: NA; cdr3_aa: CASSSGAESATNEKLFF; cdr3_nt: TGTGCCAGCAGCTCTGGGGCAGAGTCTGCAACTAATGAAAAACTGTTTTTT
j_call: TRBJ2-1; v_call: TRBV7-8; clone_size: few; d_call: TRBD2; cdr3_aa: CASSSPGGTYNEQFF; cdr3_nt: TGTGCCAGCAGCTCTCCGGGGGGGACGTACAATGAGCAGTTCTTC
j_call: TRBJ1-4; v_call: TRBV11-2; clone_size: NA; d_call: TRBD1; cdr3_aa: CASSGQGGEKLFF; cdr3_nt: TGTGCCAGCAGCGGACAGGGAGGGGAAAAACTGTTTTTT
j_call: TRBJ1-2; v_call: TRBV15; clone_size: NA; d_call: TRBD1; cdr3_aa: CATSRDKDFGQGDFGYTF; cdr3_nt: TGTGCCACCAGCAGAGATAAGGATTTCGGGCAGGGGGACTTTGGCTACACCTTC
j_call: TRBJ1-3; v_call: TRBV5-1; clone_size: NA; d_call: TRBD1; cdr3_aa: CASSRDRGVGNTIYF; cdr3_nt: TGCGCCAGCAGCCGGGACAGGGGTGTTGGAAACACCATATATTTT
j_call: TRBJ2-1; v_call: TRBV5-1; clone_size: NA; d_call: TRBD1; cdr3_aa: CASSLAGTGVNEQFF; cdr3_nt: TGCGCCAGCAGCTTGGCCGGGACAGGGGTCAATGAGCAGTTCTTC
j_call: TRBJ1-2; v_call: TRBV27; clone_size: NA; d_call: NA; cdr3_aa: CASSDGPQFYGYTF; cdr3_nt: TGTGCCAGCAGCGATGGGCCCCAATTCTATGGCTACACCTTC
j_call: TRBJ2-1; v_call: TRBV10-3; clone_size: NA; d_call: NA; cdr3_aa: CATRKTGSSPTFF; cdr3_nt: TGTGCCACCCGAAAGACAGGCTCGTCTCCGACGTTCTTC